This T cell receptor (beta chain) was identified in a study of blood T cells in healthy people across ages (dated by TCRdb to about 2015). Concerning the study at large: In model experiments, template switching captured roughly one uniquely barcoded TCR beta cDNA molecule for every two T cells. Four age groups were formed from the donors: young (average approximately 15 years), middle-aged (just under 40), aged (about 68) and long-lived (about 80). Using deep sequencing normalized with unique cDNA molecular identifiers, the study measured how TCR beta repertoire diversity changes with age. To avoid experimental bias, donors of different ages were distributed randomly across sequencing lanes. Two additional independent replicas of 1 million unique cDNA reads from the same blood draw were analyzed for two donors (one aged 18 to 30 and one aged 80 or older). On the study overall, not on this receptor specifically: As age increased, observed TCR beta diversity per million T cells dropped in a roughly linear way, and a significant reduction was already evident by age about 40. Since profiling was done on bulk unsorted PBMCs, naive and antigen-experienced compartments could not be conclusively compared. Because donor CMV infection status was unknown, age-related changes in expanded clonotypes were potentially confounded. There was a strong correlation between observed TCR beta diversity and the percentage of naive T cells measured by flow cytometry. Compared with the aged group, the long-lived group had more naive CD4+ T cells, fewer expanded clones and increased TCR diversity, a pattern suggesting age selection. Total diversity estimates from one million sequenced T cells were considered lower bounds and underestimates.

The method behind the library was 5' RACE. These reads were obtained on an Illumina HiSeq 2500. The second PCR ran for about 7 to 11 cycles and used a J-beta primer mix along with a sample-barcoded 5' primer. A template-switch 5' adaptor carrying 12 random nucleotides introduced a unique molecular identifier onto each TCR beta cDNA molecule. Each sample yielded at least 2.5 million CDR3-containing paired-end reads. The Mint cDNA synthesis kit, primed by a TRBC-specific oligonucleotide, was used to synthesize first-strand cDNA from all RNA. Following uracil-DNA glycosylase treatment, a first 18-cycle PCR with universal primers M1SS and BC2_uni_R was performed on all cDNA. The source study handled its data this way. Normalization of each sample was performed by random selection of 1 million high-quality reads, each carrying a distinct molecular identifier. Instead of being binned into consensus sequences, reads that shared molecular identifiers were thrown out. MiTCR, with a Q25 quality threshold and the strictest error-elimination algorithm, was used for CDR3 identification, clonotype clustering and error correction. A nonparametric unseen species model using Euler transformation provided a lower-bound estimate of total TCR beta diversity. The public reads were reanalyzed by TCRdb: fastp trimming at Q25, MiXCR alignment, in-frame beta chains only. Rows matching on CDR3 protein sequence are summarized as one entry with the most common DNA and genes. TCRdb, not the original authors, processed these V and J calls. This sample comprises about 1.4 million distinct CDR3 sequences, around 55% of them detected only once. 5% to 7% of the sample comes from the top ten.

Systemically healthy Caucasian individuals from Russia, over 30 in total and aged 6 to 90 years, were included as donors. Each donor gave 8.5 to 10 milliliters of peripheral blood, collected into EDTA-treated Vacutainer tubes. PBMCs were isolated by Ficoll-Paque density-gradient centrifugation, with at least 7 million obtained per sample. Total RNA was extracted from PBMCs with Trizol reagent, with at least 6 micrograms obtained per sample. For every donor, flow cytometry on a PBMC aliquot measured the percentage of naive CD45RAhigh/CD27high T cells. The CDR3, cysteine through phenylalanine, is 13 amino acids long. Only the CDR3 DNA is retained, 39 bases long and in frame from the first base. Trimming leaves V shorter by 5 bases and J shorter by 4 bases, with the junction holding 7 bases beyond the gene matches. The CDR1 and CDR2 encoded by the germline V gene (reference sequence) are DFQATT and SNEGSKA.

This clonotype has just a few counts. Which antigen it targets is not known. No base-level quality is on record; no much larger clone is a single base apart. Sample: blood. The clonotype originates from a man younger than 35 in good health. The rearrangement combines TRBV20-1 with TRBJ2-5; 7 central bases correspond to TRBD2. The CDR3 corresponds to CSAEGWEGETQYF. The sequenced DNA: TGCAGTGCTGAGGGTTGGGAGGGAGAGACCCAGTACTTC.